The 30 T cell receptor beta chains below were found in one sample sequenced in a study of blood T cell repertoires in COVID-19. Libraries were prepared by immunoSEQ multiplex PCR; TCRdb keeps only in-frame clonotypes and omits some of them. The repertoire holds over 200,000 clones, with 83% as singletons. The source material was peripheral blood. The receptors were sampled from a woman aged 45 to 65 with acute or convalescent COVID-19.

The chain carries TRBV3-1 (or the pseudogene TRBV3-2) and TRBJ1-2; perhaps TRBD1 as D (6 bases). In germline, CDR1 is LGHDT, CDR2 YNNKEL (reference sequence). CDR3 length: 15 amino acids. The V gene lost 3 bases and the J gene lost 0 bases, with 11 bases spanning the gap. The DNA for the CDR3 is TGTGCCAGCAGCCATAAACGGACAGCTAACTATGGCTACACCTTC. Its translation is CASSHKRTANYGYTF.

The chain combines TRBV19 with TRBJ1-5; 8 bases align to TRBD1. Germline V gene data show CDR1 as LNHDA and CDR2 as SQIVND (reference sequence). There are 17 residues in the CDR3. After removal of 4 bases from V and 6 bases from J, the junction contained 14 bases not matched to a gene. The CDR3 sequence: CASSNAPPGTGSQPQHF. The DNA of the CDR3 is TGTGCCAGTAGTAACGCCCCTCCCGGGACAGGCAGTCAGCCCCAGCATTTT.

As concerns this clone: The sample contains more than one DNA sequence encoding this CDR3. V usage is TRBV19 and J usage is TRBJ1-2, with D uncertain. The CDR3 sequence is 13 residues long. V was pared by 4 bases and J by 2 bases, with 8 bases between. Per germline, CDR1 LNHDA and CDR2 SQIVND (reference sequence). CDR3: CASSRGLNYGYTF. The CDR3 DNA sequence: TGTGCCAGTAGTAGAGGACTGAACTATGGCTACACCTTC.

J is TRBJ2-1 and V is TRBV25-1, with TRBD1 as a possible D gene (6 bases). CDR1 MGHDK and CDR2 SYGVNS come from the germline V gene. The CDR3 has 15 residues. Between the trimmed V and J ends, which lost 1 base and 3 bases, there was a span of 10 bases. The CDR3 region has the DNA TGTGCCAGCAGTGAATCCCGACAGGTCTACAATGAGCAGTTCTTC. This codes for CASSESRQVYNEQFF.

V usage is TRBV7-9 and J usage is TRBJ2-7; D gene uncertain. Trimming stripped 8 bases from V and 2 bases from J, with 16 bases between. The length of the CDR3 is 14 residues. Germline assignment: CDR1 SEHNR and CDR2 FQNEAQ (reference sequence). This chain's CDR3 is CASASGPSPYEQYF. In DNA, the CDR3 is TGTGCCAGCGCCTCGGGTCCTTCCCCCTACGAGCAGTACTTC. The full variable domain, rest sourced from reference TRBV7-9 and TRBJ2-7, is DTGVSQNPRHKITKRGQNVTFRCDPISEHNRLYWYRQTLGQGPEFLTYFQNEAQLEKSRLLSDRFSAERPKGSFSTLEIQRTEQGDSAMYLCASASGPSPYEQYFGPGTRLTVT.

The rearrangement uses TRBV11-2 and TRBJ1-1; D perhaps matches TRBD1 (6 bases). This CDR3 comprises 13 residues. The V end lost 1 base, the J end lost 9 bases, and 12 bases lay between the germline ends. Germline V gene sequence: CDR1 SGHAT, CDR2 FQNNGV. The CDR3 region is CASSLAGGRKAFF. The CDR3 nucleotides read TGTGCCAGCAGCTTAGCGGGGGGCAGGAAAGCTTTCTTT.

The CDR3 nucleotides are TGTGCCAGCAGTTGGGGACAGGGCAATGAGCAGTTCTTC. Protein: CASSWGQGNEQFF. The chain links TRBV27 to TRBJ2-1, with 9 bases matching TRBD1. Germline V gene data show CDR1 as MNHEY and CDR2 as SMNVEV (reference sequence). The CDR3 length is 13 residues. V was pared by 4 bases and J by 6 bases, with 1 base of the junction left unmatched.

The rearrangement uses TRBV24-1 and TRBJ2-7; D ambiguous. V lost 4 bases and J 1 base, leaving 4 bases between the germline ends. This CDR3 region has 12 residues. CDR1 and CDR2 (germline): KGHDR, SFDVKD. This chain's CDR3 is CATSDRSYEQYF. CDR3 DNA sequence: TGTGCCACCAGTGACAGGTCCTACGAGCAGTACTTC.

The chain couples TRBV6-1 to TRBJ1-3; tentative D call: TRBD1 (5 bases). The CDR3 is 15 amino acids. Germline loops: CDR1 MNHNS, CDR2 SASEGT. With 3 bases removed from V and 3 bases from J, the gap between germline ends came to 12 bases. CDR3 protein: CASSEGGGFGNTIYF. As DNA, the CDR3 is TGTGCCAGCAGTGAGGGGGGAGGATTTGGAAACACCATATATTTT.

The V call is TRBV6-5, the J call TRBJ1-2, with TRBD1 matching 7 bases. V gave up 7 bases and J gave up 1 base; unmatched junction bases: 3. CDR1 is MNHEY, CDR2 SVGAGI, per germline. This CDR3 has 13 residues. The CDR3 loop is CASTTGVNYGYTF. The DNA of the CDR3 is TGTGCCAGCACAACAGGGGTTAACTATGGCTACACCTTC.

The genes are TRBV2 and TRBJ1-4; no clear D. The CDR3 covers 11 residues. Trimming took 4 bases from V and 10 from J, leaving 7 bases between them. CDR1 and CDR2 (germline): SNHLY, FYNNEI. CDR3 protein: CASSASGKLFF. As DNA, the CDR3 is TGTGCCAGCAGTGCCAGCGGAAAACTGTTTTTT.

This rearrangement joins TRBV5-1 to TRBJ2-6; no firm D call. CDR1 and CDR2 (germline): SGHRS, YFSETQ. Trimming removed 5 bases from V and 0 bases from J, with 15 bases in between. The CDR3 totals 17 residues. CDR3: CASRTAGAPSGANVLTF. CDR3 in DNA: TGCGCCAGCAGAACGGCAGGTGCCCCCTCTGGGGCCAACGTCCTGACTTTC.

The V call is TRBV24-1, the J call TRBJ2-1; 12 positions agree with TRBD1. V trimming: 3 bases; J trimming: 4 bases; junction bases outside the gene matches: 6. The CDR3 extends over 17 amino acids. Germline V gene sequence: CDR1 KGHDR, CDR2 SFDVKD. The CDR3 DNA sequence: TGTGCCACCAGTGATCCAGGGACAGGGGGCAGGTACAATGAGCAGTTCTTC. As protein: CATSDPGTGGRYNEQFF.

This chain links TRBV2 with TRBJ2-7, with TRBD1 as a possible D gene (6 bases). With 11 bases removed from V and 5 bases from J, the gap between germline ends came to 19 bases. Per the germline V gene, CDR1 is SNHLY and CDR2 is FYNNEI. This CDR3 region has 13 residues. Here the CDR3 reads CAVLGQLRNEQYF. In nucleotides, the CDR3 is TGTGCCGTGTTAGGACAGTTGCGGAACGAGCAGTACTTC.

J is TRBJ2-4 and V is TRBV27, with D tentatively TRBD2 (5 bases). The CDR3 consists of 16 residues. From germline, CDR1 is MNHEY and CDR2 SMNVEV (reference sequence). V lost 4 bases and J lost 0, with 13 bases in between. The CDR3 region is CASSSNSGLAKNIQYF. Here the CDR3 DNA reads TGTGCCAGCAGTTCCAACAGCGGTCTAGCCAAAAACATTCAGTACTTC.

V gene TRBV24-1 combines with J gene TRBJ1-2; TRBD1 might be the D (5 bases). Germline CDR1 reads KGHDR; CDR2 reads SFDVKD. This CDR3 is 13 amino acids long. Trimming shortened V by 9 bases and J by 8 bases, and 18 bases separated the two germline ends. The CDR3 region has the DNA TGTGCCACCCAATCTTCCAGGGCACAAGGCTACACCTTC. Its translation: CATQSSRAQGYTF.

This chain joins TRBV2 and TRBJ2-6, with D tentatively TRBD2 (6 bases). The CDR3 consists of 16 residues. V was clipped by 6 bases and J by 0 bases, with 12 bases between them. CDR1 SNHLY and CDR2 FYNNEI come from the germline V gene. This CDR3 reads CASRGGPSSGANVLTF. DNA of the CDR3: TGTGCCAGCAGGGGGGGTCCCTCCTCTGGGGCCAACGTCCTGACTTTC. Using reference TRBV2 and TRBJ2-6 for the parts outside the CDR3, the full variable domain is EPEVTQTPSHQVTQMGQEVILRCVPISNHLYFYWYRQILGQKVEFLVSFYNNEISEKSEIFDDQFSVERPDGSNFTLKIRSTKLEDSAMYFCASRGGPSSGANVLTFGAGSRLTVL.

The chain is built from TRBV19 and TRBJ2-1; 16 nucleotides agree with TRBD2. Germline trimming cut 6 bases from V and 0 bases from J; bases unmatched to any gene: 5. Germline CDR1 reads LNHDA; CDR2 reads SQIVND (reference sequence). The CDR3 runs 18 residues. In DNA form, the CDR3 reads TGTGCCAGTAGCTTGGGACTAGCGGGAGGGACCTCCTACAATGAGCAGTTCTTC. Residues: CASSLGLAGGTSYNEQFF.

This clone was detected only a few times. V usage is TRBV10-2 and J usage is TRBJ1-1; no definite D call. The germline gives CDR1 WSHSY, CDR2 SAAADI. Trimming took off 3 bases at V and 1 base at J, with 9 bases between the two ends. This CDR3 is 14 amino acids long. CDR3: CASSEVRENTEAFF. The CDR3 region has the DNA TGCGCCAGCAGTGAAGTGAGGGAGAACACTGAAGCTTTCTTT.

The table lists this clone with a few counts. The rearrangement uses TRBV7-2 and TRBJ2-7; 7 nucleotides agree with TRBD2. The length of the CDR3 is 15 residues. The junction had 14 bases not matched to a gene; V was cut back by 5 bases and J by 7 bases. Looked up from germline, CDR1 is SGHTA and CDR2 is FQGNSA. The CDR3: CASSPGPHGGFEQYF. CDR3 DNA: TGTGCCAGCAGCCCGGGACCGCACGGGGGGTTTGAGCAGTACTTC.

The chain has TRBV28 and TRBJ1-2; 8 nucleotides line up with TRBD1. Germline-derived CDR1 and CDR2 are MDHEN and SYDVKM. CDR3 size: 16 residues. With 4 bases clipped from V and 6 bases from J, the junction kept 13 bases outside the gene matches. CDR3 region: CASSSPGGRGLDGYTF. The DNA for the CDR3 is TGTGCCAGCAGTTCACCAGGGGGCAGGGGGCTTGATGGCTACACCTTC.

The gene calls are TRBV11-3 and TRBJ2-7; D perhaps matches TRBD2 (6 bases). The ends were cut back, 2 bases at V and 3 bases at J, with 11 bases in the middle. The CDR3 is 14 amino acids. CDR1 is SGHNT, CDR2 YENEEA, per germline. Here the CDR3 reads CASSLRGTDYEQYF. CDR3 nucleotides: TGTGCCAGCAGCTTACGGGGGACCGACTACGAGCAGTACTTC. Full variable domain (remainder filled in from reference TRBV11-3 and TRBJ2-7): EAGVVQSPRYKIIEKKQPVAFWCNPISGHNTLYWYLQNLGQGPELLIRYENEEAVDDSQLPKDRFSAERLKGVDSTLKIQPAELGDSAVYLCASSLRGTDYEQYFGPGTRLTVT.

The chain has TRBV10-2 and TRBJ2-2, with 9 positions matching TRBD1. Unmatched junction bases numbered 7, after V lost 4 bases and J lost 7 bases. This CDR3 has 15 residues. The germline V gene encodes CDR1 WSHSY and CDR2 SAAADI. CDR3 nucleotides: TGCGCCAGCAGTGGGTTGGGGACAGGGATCGGGGAGCTGTTTTTT. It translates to CASSGLGTGIGELFF.

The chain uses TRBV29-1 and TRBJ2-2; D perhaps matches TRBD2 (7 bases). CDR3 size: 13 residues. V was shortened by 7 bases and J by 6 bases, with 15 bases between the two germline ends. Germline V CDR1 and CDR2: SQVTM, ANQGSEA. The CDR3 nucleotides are TGCAGCGGTCAAGAAGGGGGGGCCGGGGAGCTGTTTTTT. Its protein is CSGQEGGAGELFF.

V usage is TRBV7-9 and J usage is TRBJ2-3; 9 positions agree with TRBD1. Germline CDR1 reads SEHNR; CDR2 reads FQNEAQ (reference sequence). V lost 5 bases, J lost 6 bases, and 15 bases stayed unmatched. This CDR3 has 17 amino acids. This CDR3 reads CASSVRTGTGTTDTQYF. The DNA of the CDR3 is TGTGCCAGCAGCGTCCGCACCGGGACAGGGACGACGGATACGCAGTATTTT.

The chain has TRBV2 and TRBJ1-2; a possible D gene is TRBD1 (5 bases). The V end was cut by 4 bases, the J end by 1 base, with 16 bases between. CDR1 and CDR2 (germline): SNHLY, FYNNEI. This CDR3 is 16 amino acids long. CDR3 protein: CASSGAPLTDNYGYTF. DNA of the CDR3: TGTGCCAGCAGTGGGGCACCCCTGACAGATAACTATGGCTACACCTTC.

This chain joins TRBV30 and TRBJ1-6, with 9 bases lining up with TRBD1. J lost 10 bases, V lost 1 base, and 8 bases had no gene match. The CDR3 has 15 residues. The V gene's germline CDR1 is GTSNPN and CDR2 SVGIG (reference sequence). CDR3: CAWSGGQGGRSPLHF. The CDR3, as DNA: TGTGCCTGGAGTGGGGGACAGGGAGGGAGGTCACCCCTCCACTTT.

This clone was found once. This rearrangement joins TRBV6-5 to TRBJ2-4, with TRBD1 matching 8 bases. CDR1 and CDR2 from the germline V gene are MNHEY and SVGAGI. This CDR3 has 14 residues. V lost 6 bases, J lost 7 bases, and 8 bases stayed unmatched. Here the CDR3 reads CASSPDRERNIQYF. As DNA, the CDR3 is TGTGCCAGCAGCCCGGACAGGGAGAGGAACATTCAGTACTTC.

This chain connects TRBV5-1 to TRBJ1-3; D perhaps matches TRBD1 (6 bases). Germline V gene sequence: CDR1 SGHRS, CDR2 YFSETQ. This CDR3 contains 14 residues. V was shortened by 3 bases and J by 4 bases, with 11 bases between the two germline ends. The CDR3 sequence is CASSSQGYGNTIYF. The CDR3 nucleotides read TGCGCCAGCAGCTCACAGGGCTACGGAAACACCATATATTTT.

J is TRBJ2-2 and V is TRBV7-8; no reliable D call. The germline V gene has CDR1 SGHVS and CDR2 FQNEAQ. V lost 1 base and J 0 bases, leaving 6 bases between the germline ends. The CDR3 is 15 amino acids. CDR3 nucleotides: TGTGCCAGCAGCTTAGGGAGTCCGAACACCGGGGAGCTGTTTTTT. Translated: CASSLGSPNTGELFF.